A single TCR beta chain is shown here with its context. This sample was taken from a study of blood T cell repertoires in COVID-19. As for the study in general: The United States, Italy and Spain provided the acute and convalescent COVID-19 samples. PBMCs, B-cell-depleted T cells, or T cells provided the cDNA or gDNA that made up the material.

CDR3 length equals 15 residues. Germline CDR1 MRHNA, CDR2 SNTAGT. Trimming stripped 7 bases from V and 4 bases from J, with 19 bases between. Per the authors' pipeline: Counts of nucleated cells, estimated from reference gene primer amplification, were obtained. Produced via immunoSEQ multiplex PCR; TCRdb's table is partial and in-frame only. V, J and clone size derive from that table, while D and trimming were established from the DNA sequence. Found here are 85,000 to 100,000 clones, over 60% of them singletons; the top ten hold approximately 9%. The chain carries TRBV6-4 and TRBJ1-2; D is ambiguous. The sequence was collected from a man in his fifties who had recovered from COVID-19. The sequencing sample was made of peripheral blood. The CDR3 protein is CASTPTAGSFYGYTF. CDR3 DNA: TGTGCCAGCACACCCACGGCAGGATCCTTCTATGGCTACACCTTC.